The next 20 T cell receptor beta chains were all read from a single sample in a study of regulatory T cells in long-lasting Graves disease. Construction of the TCR beta libraries employed iRepertoire HTBI primers in conjunction with Arm-PCR of CDR3 regions. TCRdb called the multiplex PCR reads again in MiXCR, with one record for every CDR3 protein. This table holds fewer than 400,000 distinct CDR3 sequences, around a fifth found once. Regarding time point: persistent/refractory GD, antithyroid drugs over 5 years with positive TRAb. The authors made the TCR library using RNA they extracted from PBMCs. The starting material was peripheral blood mononuclear cells (PBMCs), obtained when the disease was refractory, from a patient treated with antithyroid drugs. The receptor source for this set is a female donor with Graves disease.

The V call is TRBV19, the J call TRBJ1-5; TRBD1 might be the D (6 bases). The V end was cut by 8 bases, the J end by 3 bases, with 17 bases between. Germline values: CDR1 LNHDA, CDR2 SQIVND (reference sequence). The CDR3 is made up of 15 amino acids. CDR3 nucleotides: TGTGCCAGTGGACTCCAGGGGACGGCCAATCAGCCCCAGCATTTT. It is translated as CASGLQGTANQPQHF.

This clonotype was observed many times. The rearrangement uses TRBV20-1 and TRBJ2-5; 7 bases line up with TRBD1. The CDR3 totals 14 residues. Germline lookup yields CDR1 DFQATT and CDR2 SNEGSKA (reference sequence). The J segment lost 1 base and the V segment lost 6 bases, leaving 8 bases of the junction unmatched. CDR3 sequence: CSAKRWDSQETQYF. CDR3 coding DNA: TGCAGTGCAAAACGGTGGGACAGCCAAGAGACCCAGTACTTC.

J is TRBJ2-1 and V is TRBV28; 9 positions match TRBD2. The J segment lost 3 bases and the V segment lost 4 bases, leaving 7 bases of the junction unmatched. The V gene's germline CDR1 is MDHEN and CDR2 SYDVKM. CDR3 length: 16 amino acids. In nucleotides, the CDR3 is TGTGCCAGCAGTTCTTCAGCGGGAGGTGGCTACAATGAGCAGTTCTTC. It yields the protein CASSSSAGGGYNEQFF. Supplemented by reference TRBV28 and TRBJ2-1, the full variable domain reads DVKVTQSSRYLVKRTGEKVFLECVQDMDHENMFWYRQDPGLGLRLIYFSYDVKMKEKGDIPEGYSVSREKKERFSLILESASTNQTSMYLCASSSSAGGGYNEQFFGPGTRLTVL.

The chain employs TRBV27 and TRBJ2-4; TRBD2 agrees at 9 bases. From germline, CDR1 is MNHEY and CDR2 SMNVEV (reference sequence). With 6 bases clipped from V and 6 bases from J, the junction kept 12 bases outside the gene matches. The CDR3 runs 16 residues. As DNA, the CDR3 is TGTGCCAGCAGCCCACCTGTGACTAGCGGAATAAACATTCAGTACTTC. Translated, it gives CASSPPVTSGINIQYF.

This rearrangement joins TRBV7-3 to TRBJ2-7, with 12 bases that match TRBD2. The germline CDR1 and CDR2 sequences are SGHTA and FQGTGA. With 3 bases clipped from V and 2 bases from J, the junction kept 2 bases outside the gene matches. This CDR3 has 15 residues. The CDR3 DNA is TGTGCCAGCAGCTTGGCTAGCGGGAGGGCCTACGAGCAGTACTTC. Encoded protein: CASSLASGRAYEQYF.

This clonotype has ten or more counts. The chain couples TRBV10-3 to TRBJ2-7, with unresolved D. Trimming took 0 bases from V and 6 from J, leaving 9 bases between them. The V gene's germline CDR1 is ENHRY and CDR2 SYGVKD. The CDR3 is 13 amino acids. The CDR3 loop reads CAISESGKGEQYF. The CDR3 bases are TGTGCCATCAGTGAGTCTGGTAAGGGCGAGCAGTACTTC.

The sample holds a few counts of this clonotype. The chain joins TRBV25-1 to TRBJ2-7; possibly TRBD1 for D (5 bases). This CDR3 region has 15 residues. Germline CDR1 MGHDK, CDR2 SYGVNS. Trimming removed 3 bases from V and 4 bases from J, with 16 bases in between. The CDR3 DNA reads as TGTGCCAGCAGTGATGGGGCATCATCAGGGTACGAGCAGTACTTC. It specifies CASSDGASSGYEQYF.

This clonotype has at least ten counts. This chain joins TRBV30 and TRBJ1-5; D gene ambiguous. The CDR3 contains 12 residues. The V gene lost 4 bases and the J gene lost 4 bases, with 8 bases spanning the gap. CDR1 GTSNPN and CDR2 SVGIG come from the germline V gene (reference sequence). DNA of the CDR3: TGTGCCTGGAATAAAGGGAATCAGCCCCAGCATTTT. Translated, it gives CAWNKGNQPQHF.

This clonotype was detected many times. This chain connects TRBV2 to TRBJ2-7; TRBD1 might be the D (5 bases). Between the trimmed V and J ends, which lost 11 bases and 3 bases, there was a span of 17 bases. CDR3 length: 13 residues. Germline loops: CDR1 SNHLY, CDR2 FYNNEI. The chain's CDR3 is CAAQGSRGYEQYF. CDR3 DNA: TGTGCCGCCCAGGGCTCCCGAGGCTACGAGCAGTACTTC.

The chain couples TRBV6-8 to TRBJ2-3; weak D call: TRBD2 (6 bases). The V end lost 8 bases, the J end lost 4 bases, and 13 bases lay between the germline ends. The CDR3 has 13 amino acids. The germline gives CDR1 MNHGY, CDR2 SAAAGT. As DNA, the CDR3 is TGTGCCAGCCGCATCGGGAGCGCAGATACGCAGTATTTT. It yields the protein CASRIGSADTQYF.

Ten or more counts support this clonotype. The chain employs TRBV28 and TRBJ1-4, with no clear D. CDR1 and CDR2 from the germline V gene are MDHEN and SYDVKM. This CDR3 has 14 residues. With 4 bases removed from V and 3 bases from J, the gap between germline ends came to 9 bases. CDR3 protein: CASSSGWANEKLFF. The CDR3 bases are TGTGCCAGCAGTTCCGGGTGGGCTAATGAAAAACTGTTTTTT.

The rearrangement uses TRBV12-3 or TRBV12-4 and TRBJ1-5; D not certain. Trimming cost V 5 bases and J 3 bases, with 5 bases left between them. The CDR3 totals 12 residues. The CDR3 region is CASSVINQPQHF. The CDR3 coding sequence is TGTGCCAGCAGTGTGATCAATCAGCCCCAGCATTTT.

This clonotype was counted between two and nine times. The rearrangement links TRBV20-1 to TRBJ2-7, with 9 bases matching TRBD2. The CDR3 runs 16 residues. Germline assignment: CDR1 DFQATT and CDR2 SNEGSKA (reference sequence). Losses at the gene ends were 3 bases for V and 6 bases for J; bases not matched to a gene: 15. The CDR3 coding sequence is TGCAGTGCTAGCGGCGGGACTAGCATTCCCCCTGGCGAGCAGTACTTC. Translating it yields CSASGGTSIPPGEQYF.

This clonotype was recorded many times. The J gene is TRBJ2-5, the V gene TRBV28; D is undetermined. From germline, CDR1 is MDHEN and CDR2 SYDVKM. The CDR3 spans 10 residues. The V end lost 5 bases, the J end lost 8 bases, and 6 bases lay between the germline ends. The CDR3 here is CASSGGTQYF. The CDR3 nucleotides read TGTGCCAGCAGTGGCGGAACCCAGTACTTC.

This clonotype was counted between two and nine times. At one end the junction does not follow the germline gene, possibly because of a read error. The rearrangement uses TRBV24-1 and TRBJ2-3; possible D gene TRBD1, 5 bases. The CDR3 consists of 14 residues. Germline CDR1 is KGHDR and CDR2 is SFDVKD. The CDR3 coding sequence is TGTGCCACCAGTGATACCGGGTCCACAGGTACGCAGTATTTT. Translation: CATSDTGSTGTQYF.

This clonotype was found many times. The chain has TRBV11-2 and TRBJ2-5; D is unresolved. Germline V lookup: CDR1 SGHAT, CDR2 FQNNGV. The CDR3 contains 13 residues. V gave up 1 base and J gave up 7 bases, with 10 bases separating them. The CDR3 region has the DNA TGTGCCAGCAGCTTAGGGACCGCAGGGACCCAGTACTTC. Residues: CASSLGTAGTQYF. Full variable domain (remainder filled in from reference TRBV11-2 and TRBJ2-5): EAGVAQSPRYKIIEKRQSVAFWCNPISGHATLYWYQQILGQGPKLLIQFQNNGVVDDSQLPKDRFSAERLKGVDSTLKIQPAKLEDSAVYLCASSLGTAGTQYFGPGTRLLVL.

The rearrangement joins TRBV7-8 to TRBJ2-2; 12 positions agree with TRBD2. J gave up 7 bases and V 1 base, and 19 bases lay outside the gene matches. CDR3 length equals 21 residues. In germline, CDR1 is SGHVS, CDR2 FQNEAQ. The CDR3 protein is CASSLEERPSGRAGEGGELFF. In nucleotides, the CDR3 is TGTGCCAGCAGCTTAGAGGAAAGGCCTAGCGGGAGGGCCGGGGAAGGCGGGGAGCTGTTTTTT.

As for this clonotype: One base away lies a much larger clone, so this may be a sequencing read error. The CDR3 reads CTSRNAGRWSNYGYTF. In nucleotides, the CDR3 is TGTACCAGTAGGAACGCGGGGCGGTGGTCTAACTATGGCTACACCTTC. V and J are TRBV19 and TRBJ1-2, with D perhaps TRBD1 (5 bases). The CDR3 sequence is 16 residues long. Germline CDR1 and CDR2: LNHDA and SQIVND (reference sequence). Full variable domain (remainder filled in from reference TRBV19 and TRBJ1-2): DGGITQSPKYLFRKEGQNVTLSCEQNLNHDAMYWYRQDPGQGLRLIYYSQIVNDFQKGDIAEGYSVSREKKESFPLTVTSAQKNPTAFYLCTSRNAGRWSNYGYTFGSGTRLTVV.

V and J are TRBV9 and TRBJ2-7; D gene unclear. Germline CDR1 SGDLS, CDR2 YYNGEE. Trimming left V 3 bases short and J 6 bases short, with 13 bases between. CDR3 size: 13 residues. CDR3 residues: CASSADGVGEQYF. CDR3 bases: TGTGCCAGCAGCGCTGACGGAGTTGGCGAGCAGTACTTC.

This chain uses TRBV11-2 with TRBJ1-4, with 7 bases fitting TRBD1. CDR1 and CDR2 from the germline V gene are SGHAT and FQNNGV. This CDR3 contains 14 residues. Trimming took 2 bases from V and 8 from J; bases not matched to a gene: 5. The CDR3 here is CASSLQGVWEKLFF. The DNA for the CDR3 is TGTGCCAGCAGCTTACAGGGGGTTTGGGAAAAACTGTTTTTT.